The 10 T cell receptor beta chains reported below all come from one sample, sequenced in a study of naive and memory T cell subsets (dated by TCRdb to 2016 to 2017). Their target antigens are unknown. What the authors observed across the whole study: A few larger clonotypes were present in naive repertoires, especially CD8 naive repertoires, and these clonotypes were possibly memory cells re-expressing CD45RA.

Library preparation employed UMI-ligation and nested PCR. Sequencing used an Illumina MiSeq. The beta constant-region primer was an equimolar mix of two oligonucleotides covering both TRBC1 and TRBC2. Four rounds of PCR, combining the SP2 primer with nested alpha and beta constant-region primers, were used to amplify the ligated cDNA. TCRdb reanalyzed the raw reads on its own, using fastp at Q25 for trimming and MiXCR for clone calling, and kept in-frame beta chains. Every distinct CDR3 protein forms one entry, paired with its most common genes and DNA. The sample includes over 80,000 distinct CDR3 sequences, with about 11% observed a single time. Around 0.13% of the sample is taken by the ten largest. The sample consisted of naive CD4+ T cells from blood. The cell subset or site label corresponds to: naive T cells, CD45RA high CD27+. These TCRs come from a human donor in good health.

There are a few counts of this clonotype. The rearrangement links TRBV12-3 or TRBV12-4 to TRBJ1-2; D is perhaps TRBD1 (5 bases). This CDR3 comprises 13 residues. Trimming removed 8 bases at V and 0 bases at J, with 10 bases between. The DNA of the CDR3 is TGTGCCAGCTCCAGGGCCGCTAACTATGGCTACACCTTC. The encoded protein is CASSRAANYGYTF.

In this sample, this clonotype turned up many times. The chain employs TRBV6-2 or TRBV6-3 and TRBJ2-1; 12 bases agree with TRBD2. The length of the CDR3 is 17 residues. The V segment lost 6 bases and the J segment 7 bases; nucleotides outside the gene matches: 13. CDR1 and CDR2 from the germline V gene are MNHEY and SVGEGT. The CDR3, as DNA: TGTGCCAGCAGCAAGACTAGCGGGAGATCTACGGCGAATGAGCAGTTCTTC. Protein product: CASSKTSGRSTANEQFF.

This chain links TRBV29-1 with TRBJ2-1, with TRBD1 as a possible D gene (5 bases). The CDR3 is 14 residues long. CDR1 is SQVTM and CDR2 is ANQGSEA in the germline V gene. V was shortened by 4 bases and J by 0 bases, with 10 bases between the two germline ends. This CDR3 reads CSVVGRSSYNEQFF. As DNA, the CDR3 is TGCAGCGTTGTGGGGCGGAGCTCCTACAATGAGCAGTTCTTC.

This clonotype has a count of ten or more. This chain links TRBV7-2 with TRBJ1-5; D gene ambiguous. The CDR3 is 12 amino acids. The V and J ends lost 7 bases and 4 bases respectively, with 8 bases between them. The V gene's germline CDR1 is SGHTA and CDR2 FQGNSA. The CDR3 reads CASTLGNQPQHF. CDR3 nucleotides: TGTGCCAGCACCCTAGGGAATCAGCCCCAGCATTTT.

This clonotype was found many times. The J gene is TRBJ2-1, the V gene TRBV19, with D tentatively TRBD1 or TRBD2 (7 bases each). Germline V lookup: CDR1 LNHDA, CDR2 SQIVND (reference sequence). V shed 5 bases and J shed 9 bases, with 20 bases lying between them. The CDR3 has 15 residues. The CDR3 reads CASSSWTSSGGEQFF. CDR3 DNA: TGTGCCAGTAGTTCTTGGACTAGTTCAGGGGGTGAGCAGTTCTTC.

This clonotype has at least ten counts. At one of its ends the junction is not consistent with the germline gene, which may arise from a read error. The V call is TRBV7-7, the J call TRBJ2-1, with 11 bases fitting TRBD2. Germline CDR1 SSHAT, CDR2 FNYEAQ (reference sequence). The CDR3 sequence is 15 residues long. CDR3 sequence reads: CASSLGSGRAVEQFF. The CDR3 nucleotides read TGTGCTAGCAGCTTAGGTAGCGGGAGGGCGGTTGAGCAGTTCTTC.

The chain has TRBV7-2 and TRBJ2-7; D is perhaps TRBD1 (6 bases). The CDR3 is made up of 14 amino acids. The V end lost 5 bases, the J end lost 4 bases, and 15 bases lay between the germline ends. The germline V gene encodes CDR1 SGHTA and CDR2 FQGNSA. The CDR3 sequence: CASSPDRTLYEQYF. The CDR3, as DNA: TGTGCCAGCAGCCCGGACAGAACACTATACGAGCAGTACTTC.

In DNA form, the CDR3 reads TGCAGTGCTAGAGAACCGGGACAGGGGATCGAGCAGTACTTC. Residues: CSAREPGQGIEQYF. The chain uses TRBV20-1 and TRBJ2-7; 10 positions match TRBD1. The germline gives CDR1 DFQATT, CDR2 SNEGSKA (reference sequence). V trimming: 0 bases; J trimming: 6 bases; junction bases outside the gene matches: 5. The CDR3 spans 14 residues.

This chain joins TRBV29-1 and TRBJ1-3; maybe TRBD1 (5 bases). Trimming pared 2 bases from V and 2 bases from J, leaving 13 bases between. Germline values: CDR1 SQVTM, CDR2 ANQGSEA. The CDR3 contains 15 residues. CDR3: CSVEPPGSTGNTIYF. In nucleotides, the CDR3 is TGCAGCGTTGAACCGCCAGGGTCTACTGGAAACACCATATATTTT.

The rearrangement uses TRBV29-1 and TRBJ2-4, with 10 nucleotides matching TRBD2. From germline, CDR1 is SQVTM and CDR2 ANQGSEA. The CDR3 extends over 14 amino acids. With 4 bases clipped from V and 0 bases from J, the junction kept 0 bases outside the gene matches. CDR3 bases: TGCAGCGTTGGACTAGCGGGAGCCAAAAACATTCAGTACTTC. It specifies CSVGLAGAKNIQYF.